Below, 5 T cell receptor beta chains from the same sample are listed, as sequenced in a study of blood T cells in healthy people across ages. With a J-beta primer mix and a sample-barcoded 5' primer, a second PCR ran roughly 6 to 11 cycles. TCRdb re-called the 5' RACE reads with MiXCR, one entry per CDR3 protein. There are more than 500,000 distinct CDR3 sequences in the sample; 25% to 30% occur only once, and about 18% lies in the top ten. Sequencing was done on a sample of blood. The receptors here all came from a woman aged 70 to 79 in good health.

The CDR3 DNA reads TGTGCCAGTAGTTTCAGGGTTTCCGCCAGCTCTGGGGCCAACGTCCTGACTTTC. This encodes CASSFRVSASSGANVLTF. This chain links TRBV19 with TRBJ2-6; weak D call: TRBD1 (5 bases). V was trimmed by 5 bases and J by 0 bases, leaving 17 bases between them. Germline assignment: CDR1 LNHDA and CDR2 SQIVND (reference sequence). The CDR3 runs to 18 residues.

This clonotype was found a few times. The J gene is TRBJ2-5, the V gene TRBV5-1, with 7 bases lining up with TRBD1. Germline values: CDR1 SGHRS, CDR2 YFSETQ. The CDR3 runs to 13 residues. V lost 4 bases, J lost 4 bases, and 4 bases stayed unmatched. The CDR3 loop reads CASSAWDRETQYF. CDR3 DNA: TGCGCCAGCAGCGCCTGGGACAGAGAGACCCAGTACTTC.

This clonotype occurred a few times. The rearrangement links TRBV20-1 to TRBJ2-1, with TRBD2 identical over 12 bases. Trimming at V came to 3 bases and at J to 4 bases, leaving 1 base not matched to a gene. Germline CDR1 reads DFQATT; CDR2 reads SNEGSKA (reference sequence). The CDR3 is 14 residues long. The CDR3 DNA is TGCAGTGCTAGTCTAGCGGGGGGGTACAATGAGCAGTTCTTC. It encodes CSASLAGGYNEQFF.

The V call is TRBV20-1, the J call TRBJ1-5; D is unclear. CDR1 DFQATT and CDR2 SNEGSKA come from the germline V gene (reference sequence). Trimming cost V 2 bases and J 6 bases, with 14 bases left between them. The CDR3 covers 14 residues. The CDR3 protein is CSARLSGVRQPQHF. The CDR3 nucleotides read TGCAGTGCTAGACTTTCGGGAGTACGTCAGCCCCAGCATTTT.

The gene calls are TRBV6-5 and TRBJ1-1; D not resolved. Germline V gene sequence: CDR1 MNHEY, CDR2 SVGAGI. The CDR3 has 13 residues. Deletions cut 5 bases from V and 8 bases from J, with 15 bases between. The CDR3 loop is CASSTWRKEEAFF. The CDR3 DNA follows: TGTGCCAGCAGTACGTGGCGAAAGGAAGAAGCTTTCTTT.